Sequencing of this T cell receptor beta chain was carried out in a study of regulatory T cells in long-lasting Graves disease. In its sample, this clonotype was seen many times. The antigen is undetermined. Sequencing libraries for TCR beta were prepared with iRepertoire HTBI primers and Arm-PCR of CDR3 regions. Each CDR3 protein gets one entry after TCRdb re-called the multiplex PCR reads with MiXCR. The data hold hundreds of thousands of distinct CDR3 sequences, with about 30% observed a single time. Study outcomes and limitations: Persistent disease preferred TRBV28, TRBJ1-2 and TRBJ2-5; new disease, TRBV20-1 and TRBJ2-1.

With 6 bases removed from V and 3 bases from J, the gap between germline ends came to 15 bases. This CDR3 is built from 14 residues. The germline V gene encodes CDR1 SNHLY and CDR2 FYNNEI. Time point of the sample: persistent/refractory GD, antithyroid drugs over 5 years with positive TRAb. Extracted RNA from PBMCs served as the source of the TCR library. This receptor was identified in a female donor with Graves disease. The material was peripheral blood mononuclear cells (PBMCs), obtained when the disease was refractory, from a patient treated with antithyroid drugs. The gene calls are TRBV2 and TRBJ2-7; D tentatively reads TRBD1 or TRBD2 (5 bases each). CDR3 loop: CASSIRDGYYEQYF. For the CDR3, the DNA is TGTGCCAGCAGCATCCGGGACGGTTACTACGAGCAGTACTTC.